The 15 T cell receptor beta chains reported below all come from one sample, sequenced in a study of PD-1 blockade in classical Hodgkin lymphoma. All patients experienced relapse after autologous stem cell transplantation, and brentuximab vedotin exposure was variable. Sequencing used immunoSEQ multiplex PCR; TCRdb keeps in-frame clones, though not all of them. This sample yields 45,000 to 60,000 clones, of which over 70% are seen a single time; roughly 15% belongs to the top ten. This material consisted of peripheral blood mononuclear cells (PBMCs), taken at baseline. Receptors originate from a human donor with classical Hodgkin lymphoma.

The chain uses TRBV6-5 and TRBJ1-2, with 8 bases identical to TRBD1. The germline CDR1 and CDR2 sequences are MNHEY and SVGAGI. The CDR3 has 13 residues. Germline trimming cut 6 bases from V and 10 bases from J; bases unmatched to any gene: 10. The CDR3 nucleotides are TGTGCCAGCAGGACCGGGACAGGTGGTTTCTACACCTTC. Encoded protein: CASRTGTGGFYTF.

This chain uses TRBV10-3 with TRBJ1-1, with no clear D. This CDR3 comprises 13 residues. The V and J ends lost 2 bases and 6 bases respectively, with 10 bases between them. Germline V gives CDR1 ENHRY, CDR2 SYGVKD. CDR3 DNA: TGTGCCATCAGTGAGGTCGAGGGCCCTGAAGCTTTCTTT. Translated, it gives CAISEVEGPEAFF.

The rearrangement joins TRBV10-3 to TRBJ2-7, with 9 nucleotides matching TRBD1. Germline V gene data show CDR1 as ENHRY and CDR2 as SYGVKD. The CDR3 extends over 13 amino acids. The trim removed 8 bases at V and 5 bases at J, leaving 7 bases unmatched. The DNA of the CDR3 is TGTGCCATCGCCGGGACAGGGTCCCACGAGCAGTACTTC. As protein: CAIAGTGSHEQYF.

J is TRBJ2-1 and V is TRBV6-5; D perhaps matches TRBD2 (5 bases). The CDR3 runs to 14 residues. Germline values: CDR1 MNHEY, CDR2 SVGAGI. Trimming took 0 bases from V and 4 from J, leaving 7 bases between them. CDR3 DNA sequence: TGTGCCAGCAGTTACTCGCGGGTTTACAATGAGCAGTTCTTC. Translating gives CASSYSRVYNEQFF.

This clone was found once. The rearrangement uses TRBV19 and TRBJ1-2, with D hard to call. V was pared by 7 bases and J by 0 bases, with 15 bases between. Germline loops: CDR1 LNHDA, CDR2 SQIVND (reference sequence). This CDR3 region has 15 residues. The CDR3 DNA sequence: TGTGCCAGTACCTCGCCCGCCGGCGCTAACTATGGCTACACCTTC. Its protein is CASTSPAGANYGYTF.

This rearrangement joins TRBV2 to TRBJ1-5; 8 positions match TRBD1. The CDR3 covers 14 residues. Germline V CDR1 and CDR2: SNHLY, FYNNEI. Trimming at V came to 6 bases and at J to 6 bases, leaving 7 bases not matched to a gene. The CDR3 DNA reads as TGTGCCAGCAGGGGGGGCAGGGGGCCTCAGCCCCAGCATTTT. Residues: CASRGGRGPQPQHF.

The chain couples TRBV4-1 to TRBJ2-7, with TRBD1 as a possible D gene (6 bases). Trimming pared 4 bases from V and 1 base from J, leaving 14 bases between. The CDR3 runs to 15 residues. CDR1 is MGHRA, CDR2 YSYEKL, per germline. The CDR3: CASSLNQGKSYEQYV. CDR3 in DNA: TGCGCCAGCAGCCTTAACCAGGGGAAGTCCTACGAGCAGTACGTC.

The V gene is TRBV7-9, the J gene TRBJ2-1; 7 bases are shared with TRBD2. Germline-derived CDR1 and CDR2 are SEHNR and FQNEAQ (reference sequence). V shed 5 bases and J 2 bases; nucleotides not matched to a gene: 9. The CDR3 consists of 16 residues. The CDR3 reads CASSPTWGRAYNEQFF. The CDR3 coding sequence is TGTGCCAGCAGCCCCACTTGGGGGAGGGCCTACAATGAGCAGTTCTTC.

The genes are TRBV29-1 and TRBJ1-5, with D possibly matching TRBD1 (5 bases). Germline assignment: CDR1 SQVTM and CDR2 ANQGSEA. V gave up 1 base and J gave up 7 bases, with 11 bases separating them. The CDR3 is 13 amino acids. CDR3 in amino acids: CSVEVQGGQPQHF. DNA for the CDR3: TGCAGCGTTGAAGTTCAGGGAGGGCAGCCCCAGCATTTT.

The rearrangement joins TRBV30 to TRBJ2-7; 7 bases are a match to TRBD2. Germline CDR1 is GTSNPN and CDR2 is SVGIG (reference sequence). The CDR3 length is 12 residues. With V trimmed by 5 bases and J by 2 bases, 3 bases remained unmatched. CDR3 in DNA: TGTGCCTGGGGGAGGGGACCCTACGAGCAGTACGTC. Translating gives CAWGRGPYEQYV.

The V call is TRBV5-4, the J call TRBJ1-1; D gene unclear. This CDR3 is 13 amino acids long. V gave up 1 base and J gave up 3 bases, with 7 bases separating them. In germline, CDR1 is SGHNT, CDR2 YYREEE (reference sequence). This CDR3 is CASSLKADTEAFF. The DNA for the CDR3 is TGTGCCAGCAGCTTGAAGGCAGACACTGAAGCTTTCTTT.

Points on this clone: Sequence at one end of the junction differs from germline and may be a read error. The chain has TRBV7-2 and TRBJ2-3; TRBD1 agrees at 9 bases. The germline V gene has CDR1 SGHTA and CDR2 FQGNSA. The length of the CDR3 is 20 residues. The CDR3 sequence: CASSLAQGAKARASTDTQYF. DNA of the CDR3: TGTGCCAGCAGCCTAGCACAGGGGGCGAAAGCCCGAGCGAGCACAGATACGCAGTATTTT.

This chain connects TRBV7-2 to TRBJ1-1; D remains unclear. The CDR3 sequence is 13 residues long. Trimming cost V 3 bases and J 6 bases, with 11 bases left between them. Germline loops: CDR1 SGHTA, CDR2 FQGNSA. CDR3 nucleotides: TGTGCCAGCAGCTTTATGGGTAGGGCTGAAGCTTTCTTT. It is translated as CASSFMGRAEAFF.

The genes are TRBV6-6 and TRBJ1-1, with a weak D call TRBD1 (6 bases). The V gene lost 7 bases and the J gene lost 1 base, with 13 bases spanning the gap. Germline loops: CDR1 MNHNY, CDR2 SVGAGI (reference sequence). The CDR3 is 14 residues long. CDR3 residues: CASTYGGENTEAFF. Here the CDR3 DNA reads TGTGCCAGCACATACGGGGGCGAGAACACTGAAGCTTTCTTT.

The chain is built from TRBV25-1 and TRBJ1-3; no firm D call. The CDR3 is 13 residues long. V lost 1 base and J lost 8, with 9 bases in between. Germline CDR1 MGHDK, CDR2 SYGVNS. CDR3: CASSELGRDTIYF. The CDR3 DNA reads TGTGCCAGCAGTGAATTGGGCCGGGACACCATATATTTT.